The 22 T cell receptor beta chains in this list originate from one sample, sequenced in a study of T cells in Graves' hyperthyroidism and ophthalmopathy. Amplification of TCR beta CDR3 regions was performed using RNA transcripts as template. Initially, a first-round RT-PCR of the TCR CDR3 employed the HTBI primer set. MiXCR, applied by TCRdb to the multiplex PCR reads, yields one record per CDR3 protein. Of hundreds of thousands of distinct CDR3 sequences in the sample, 12% to 15% were seen once. Source material: blood. The receptors derive from a woman under 30 with Graves' hyperthyroidism.

This clonotype was seen many times. V usage is TRBV7-2 and J usage is TRBJ2-3, with D uncertain. The CDR3 extends over 13 amino acids. Germline V gene sequence: CDR1 SGHTA, CDR2 FQGNSA. V was pared by 4 bases and J by 4 bases, with 9 bases between. CDR3 in DNA: TGTGCCAGCAGCTCGAGCTACGCAGATACGCAGTATTTT. Its translation: CASSSSYADTQYF.

The table lists this clonotype with many counts. V usage is TRBV11-2 and J usage is TRBJ2-7; TRBD1 is a possible D gene (5 bases). Trimming cost V 5 bases and J 4 bases, with 15 bases left between them. Germline loops: CDR1 SGHAT, CDR2 FQNNGV. The CDR3 runs 14 residues. In DNA form, the CDR3 reads TGTGCCAGCAGCCCCCCCCGGACATCTTACGAGCAGTACTTC. Protein sequence: CASSPPRTSYEQYF.

As concerns this clonotype: A much larger clonotype is one base distant, so this may be a read error. The chain has TRBV7-9 and TRBJ1-4; perhaps TRBD1 as D (6 bases). The CDR3 is 14 residues long. Germline lookup yields CDR1 SEHNR and CDR2 FQNEAQ (reference sequence). Trimming took 5 bases from V and 11 from J, leaving 18 bases between them. DNA for the CDR3: TGTGCCAGCAGCACCTCACGGGGGGCCGGGAAACTGTTTTTT. This codes for CASSTSRGAGKLFF.

This clonotype was seen at least ten times. V gene TRBV28 combines with J gene TRBJ2-7, with 12 bases aligning to TRBD1. Germline V gives CDR1 MDHEN, CDR2 SYDVKM. The length of the CDR3 is 14 residues. The junction had 8 bases not matched to a gene; V was cut back by 5 bases and J by 9 bases. The CDR3 reads CASSLTGTGGGQYF. CDR3 DNA sequence: TGTGCCAGCAGTCTCACCGGGACAGGGGGCGGGCAGTACTTC.

The table lists this clonotype with many counts. The rearrangement uses TRBV7-3 and TRBJ2-1; no clear D. Trimming pared 0 bases from V and 1 base from J, leaving 4 bases between. The germline CDR1 and CDR2 sequences are SGHTA and FQGTGA. The CDR3 totals 14 residues. The CDR3 nucleotides are TGTGCCAGCAGCTTAACGTTGTCCTACAATGAGCAGTTCTTC. This translates into CASSLTLSYNEQFF.

This rearrangement joins TRBV9 to TRBJ2-3, with D unresolved. The CDR3 sequence is 14 residues long. V lost 3 bases and J lost 0, with 8 bases in between. Per germline, CDR1 SGDLS and CDR2 YYNGEE. The CDR3 DNA sequence: TGTGCCAGCAGCGGTTTTGCGAGCACAGATACGCAGTATTTT. It is translated as CASSGFASTDTQYF.

This clonotype was seen a handful of times. V and J are TRBV14 and TRBJ2-6, with D unresolved. The CDR3 is 18 amino acids. V was shortened by 0 bases and J by 0 bases, with 12 bases between the two germline ends. CDR1 is SGHDN and CDR2 is FVKESK in the germline V gene. The CDR3 coding sequence is TGTGCCAGCAGCCAAGATTGGCTAACCCGCTCTGGGGCCAACGTCCTGACTTTC. Its protein is CASSQDWLTRSGANVLTF.

This clonotype was seen a handful of times. CDR3 DNA: TGTGCCAGTACCCGGGTAGCGGGAGGTTCTTACGAGCAGTACTTC. Translating it yields CASTRVAGGSYEQYF. V usage is TRBV19 and J usage is TRBJ2-7, with 10 bases matching TRBD2. The CDR3 totals 15 residues. Per the germline V gene, CDR1 is LNHDA and CDR2 is SQIVND (reference sequence). The V segment lost 7 bases and the J segment 4 bases; nucleotides outside the gene matches: 10.

This clonotype has a count of ten or more. The gene calls are TRBV9 and TRBJ1-2, with 8 bases lining up with TRBD1. Unmatched junction bases numbered 11, after V lost 3 bases and J lost 4 bases. The germline CDR1 and CDR2 sequences are SGDLS and YYNGEE. CDR3 length: 16 amino acids. CDR3: CASSGSRDRRGYGYTF. For the CDR3, the DNA is TGTGCCAGCAGCGGAAGTAGGGACAGGAGAGGCTATGGCTACACCTTC. Variable domain in full (rest from reference TRBV9 and TRBJ1-2): DSGVTQTPKHLITATGQRVTLRCSPRSGDLSVYWYQQSLDQGLQFLIQYYNGEERAKGNILERFSAQQFPDLHSELNLSSLELGDSALYFCASSGSRDRRGYGYTFGSGTRLTVV.

This clonotype was detected ten times or more. The chain links TRBV7-9 to TRBJ2-6; maybe TRBD2 (6 bases). This CDR3 has 17 amino acids. Germline V gene sequence: CDR1 SEHNR, CDR2 FQNEAQ (reference sequence). Trimming removed 1 base from V and 4 bases from J, with 14 bases in between. DNA of the CDR3: TGTGCCAGCAGCTTAGACCCGTTGGCGGGGGGGGCCAACGTCCTGACTTTC. Translating it yields CASSLDPLAGGANVLTF. The complete variable domain, with remaining parts taken from reference TRBV7-9 and TRBJ2-6, reads DTGVSQNPRHKITKRGQNVTFRCDPISEHNRLYWYRQTLGQGPEFLTYFQNEAQLEKSRLLSDRFSAERPKGSFSTLEIQRTEQGDSAMYLCASSLDPLAGGANVLTFGAGSRLTVL.

This clonotype was recorded many times. The rearrangement uses TRBV12-3 or TRBV12-4 and TRBJ1-5; D is uncertain. The CDR3 has 14 residues. Between the trimmed V and J ends, which lost 3 bases and 3 bases, there was a span of 9 bases. The CDR3 reads CASSFGQPNQPQHF. The CDR3 DNA follows: TGTGCCAGCAGTTTCGGTCAGCCCAATCAGCCCCAGCATTTT.

This clonotype appeared many times. V usage is TRBV30 and J usage is TRBJ2-1, with D hard to call. V shed 0 bases and J shed 5 bases, with 11 bases lying between them. The germline CDR1 and CDR2 sequences are GTSNPN and SVGIG (reference sequence). This CDR3 comprises 14 residues. The CDR3, as DNA: TGTGCCTGGAGTGTAATCGCGGATGACAATGAGCAGTTCTTC. As protein: CAWSVIADDNEQFF.

This chain joins TRBV4-1 and TRBJ2-1, with 13 bases identical to TRBD2. Germline lookup yields CDR1 MGHRA and CDR2 YSYEKL. The CDR3 consists of 17 residues. V shed 0 bases and J 8 bases; nucleotides not matched to a gene: 7. CDR3 nucleotide sequence: TGCGCCAGCAGCCAAGATTCTGGACTAGCGGGAGTGTATGAGCAGTTCTTC. This sequence encodes CASSQDSGLAGVYEQFF.

A few counts support this clonotype. V usage is TRBV29-1 and J usage is TRBJ1-2, with D possibly TRBD1 on 5 matching bases. The CDR3 runs to 11 residues. CDR1 and CDR2 (germline): SQVTM, ANQGSEA. V was pared by 2 bases and J by 13 bases, with 14 bases between. The DNA of the CDR3 is TGCAGCGTTGAATTGGGACGCGAGCTCACCTTC. Protein sequence: CSVELGRELTF.

Ten or more counts support this clonotype. The chain employs TRBV6-1 and TRBJ1-5; unclear D gene. V shed 0 bases and J shed 6 bases, with 6 bases lying between them. Germline values: CDR1 MNHNS, CDR2 SASEGT. The CDR3 has 13 residues. This CDR3 is CASSEAGFQPQHF. The CDR3 nucleotides are TGTGCCAGCAGTGAAGCTGGGTTTCAGCCCCAGCATTTT.

This clonotype has ten or more counts. J is TRBJ2-1 and V is TRBV12-3 or TRBV12-4, with 8 bases lining up with TRBD2. This CDR3 contains 17 residues. Trimming at V came to 1 base and at J to 6 bases, leaving 11 bases not matched to a gene. DNA of the CDR3: TGTGCCAGCAGTTTAGGACCTCTGGCGGGAGGCCGCAATGAGCAGTTCTTC. Translating gives CASSLGPLAGGRNEQFF.

This clonotype occurred many times. V is TRBV7-8 and J is TRBJ2-3; a weak D match, TRBD2 (5 bases). V lost 3 bases, J lost 5 bases, and 27 bases lay in between. The germline V gene encodes CDR1 SGHVS and CDR2 FQNEAQ. This CDR3 contains 19 residues. CDR3 loop: CASSFSRVSDYSYVDTQYF. The CDR3 nucleotides read TGTGCCAGCAGCTTCTCCCGCGTTTCCGACTATTCCTATGTAGATACGCAGTATTTT.

This clonotype has a count of ten or more. This chain uses TRBV5-1 with TRBJ2-1; 12 nucleotides line up with TRBD2. Unmatched junction bases numbered 14, after V lost 2 bases and J lost 8 bases. This CDR3 has 18 residues. CDR1 SGHRS and CDR2 YFSETQ come from the germline V gene. CDR3 in DNA: TGCGCCAGCAGCTTTGTTGTGACTAGCGGGAGAATCACCCATGAGCAGTTCTTC. This sequence encodes CASSFVVTSGRITHEQFF.

This clonotype was detected ten times or more. This sequence joins TRBV2 and TRBJ2-1; 10 nucleotides agree with TRBD1. There are 16 residues in the CDR3. Trimming at V came to 3 bases and at J to 4 bases, leaving 6 bases not matched to a gene. Germline CDR1 is SNHLY and CDR2 is FYNNEI. This CDR3 is CASSEISGQGYNEQFF. CDR3 DNA: TGTGCCAGCAGTGAGATATCGGGACAGGGGTACAATGAGCAGTTCTTC.

The chain uses TRBV24-1 and TRBJ1-5, with D tentatively TRBD1 (6 bases). CDR3 length: 14 residues. Germline V CDR1 and CDR2: KGHDR, SFDVKD. The ends were cut back, 3 bases at V and 8 bases at J, with 13 bases in the middle. CDR3 sequence (DNA): TGTGCCACCAGTGATCCCACAGGGACTAAGCCCCAGCATTTT. This codes for CATSDPTGTKPQHF.

This clonotype appeared many times. V and J are TRBV24-1 and TRBJ1-2, with D unclear. V lost 7 bases and J 3 bases, leaving 8 bases between the germline ends. The CDR3 length is 12 residues. The germline V gene encodes CDR1 KGHDR and CDR2 SFDVKD. The CDR3 sequence is CATSTPYYGYTF. Here the CDR3 DNA reads TGTGCCACCAGCACGCCCTACTATGGCTACACCTTC.

A note on this clonotype: No conserved phenylalanine or tryptophan ends this CDR3, so it is likely a read error. This chain joins TRBV28 and TRBJ1-2; D perhaps matches TRBD1 (5 bases). The CDR3 is 15 residues long. V was trimmed by 6 bases and J by 4 bases, leaving 18 bases between them. Germline CDR1 is MDHEN and CDR2 is SYDVKM. The CDR3: CASRTEKEGLYGYTS. CDR3 sequence (DNA): TGTGCCAGCAGGACAGAAAAGGAGGGCCTCTATGGCTACACCTCC.